This T cell receptor beta chain was sequenced during a study of T cell changes during pregnancy in multiple sclerosis. Germline V gives CDR1 LNHNV, CDR2 YYDKDF (reference sequence). Losses at the gene ends were 5 bases for V and 1 base for J; bases not matched to a gene: 6. This CDR3 comprises 15 residues. Method: immunoSEQ multiplex PCR; TCRdb's copy keeps in-frame clones and lacks some. The table includes around 50,000 clones, around 90% detected once. This chain joins TRBV15 and TRBJ2-3, with 7 bases that match TRBD2. Sequences were derived from peripheral blood, sampled in the first trimester of pregnancy. The origin of this receptor is a female donor with multiple sclerosis, enrolled in a pregnancy study. The CDR3 is CATSGLAARTDTQYF. CDR3 coding DNA: TGTGCCACCAGCGGTCTAGCGGCCCGCACAGATACGCAGTATTTT.